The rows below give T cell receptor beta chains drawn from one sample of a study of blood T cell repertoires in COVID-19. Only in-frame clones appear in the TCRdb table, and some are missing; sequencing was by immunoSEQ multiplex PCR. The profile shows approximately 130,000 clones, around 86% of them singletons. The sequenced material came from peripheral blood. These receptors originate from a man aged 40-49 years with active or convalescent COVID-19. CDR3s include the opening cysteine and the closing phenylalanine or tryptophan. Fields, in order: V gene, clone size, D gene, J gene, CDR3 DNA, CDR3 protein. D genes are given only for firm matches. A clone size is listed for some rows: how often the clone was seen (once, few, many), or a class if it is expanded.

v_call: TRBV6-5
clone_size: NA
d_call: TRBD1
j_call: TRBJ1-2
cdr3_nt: TGTGCCAGCAGTCGGGGACAGGGAAATGGCTACACCTTC
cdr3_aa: CASSRGQGNGYTF

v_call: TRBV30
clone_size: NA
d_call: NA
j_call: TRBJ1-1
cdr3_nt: TGTGCCTGGAGCCTGGGGGGGAACACTGAAGCTTTCTTT
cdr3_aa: CAWSLGGNTEAFF

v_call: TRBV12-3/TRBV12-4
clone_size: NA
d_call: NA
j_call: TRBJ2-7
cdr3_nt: TGTGCCAGCAGTTTGGAGACCTACGAGCAGTACTTC
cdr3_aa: CASSLETYEQYF

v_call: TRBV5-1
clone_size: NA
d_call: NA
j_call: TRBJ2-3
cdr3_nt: TGCGCCAGCAGCTCGTCCACAGATACGCAGTATTTT
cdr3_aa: CASSSSTDTQYF

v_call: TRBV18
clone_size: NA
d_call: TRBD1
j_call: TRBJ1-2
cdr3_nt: TGTGCCAGCTCACCGGGTCAGGGGGCTCTCTATGGCTACACCTTC
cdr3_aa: CASSPGQGALYGYTF

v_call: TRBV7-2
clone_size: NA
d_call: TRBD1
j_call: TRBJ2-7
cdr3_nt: TGTGCCAGCAGCTTGGGGGGGACAGGGGTTAACGAGCAGTACTTC
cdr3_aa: CASSLGGTGVNEQYF

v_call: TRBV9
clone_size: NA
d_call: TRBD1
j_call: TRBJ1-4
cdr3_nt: TGTGCCAGCAGCGTGGCCGGGACAGGGCGTGAAAAACTGTTTTTT
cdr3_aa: CASSVAGTGREKLFF

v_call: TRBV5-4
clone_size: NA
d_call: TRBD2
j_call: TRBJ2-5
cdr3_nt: TGTGCCAGCAGCTGGGGGACTAGCGGGGGCGACACCCAGTACTTC
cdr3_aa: CASSWGTSGGDTQYF

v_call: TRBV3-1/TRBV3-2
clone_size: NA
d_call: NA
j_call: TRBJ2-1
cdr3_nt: TGTGCCAGCAGCCGCCTCCGAGGCCATGAGCAGTTCTTC
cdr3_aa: CASSRLRGHEQFF

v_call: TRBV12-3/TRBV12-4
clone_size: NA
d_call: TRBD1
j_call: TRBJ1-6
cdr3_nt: TGTGCCAGCAGCCGACAGGGGCCGTCACCCCTCCACTTT
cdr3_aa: CASSRQGPSPLHF

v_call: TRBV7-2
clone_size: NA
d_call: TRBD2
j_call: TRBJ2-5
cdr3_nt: TGTGCCAGCGCCCTGGGACTAGGACCTGGCCAAGAGACCCAGTACTTC
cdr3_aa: CASALGLGPGQETQYF

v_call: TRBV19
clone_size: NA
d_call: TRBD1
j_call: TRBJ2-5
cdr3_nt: TGTGCCAGTAGTATTGGGACAGGCGCAGAGACCCAGTACTTC
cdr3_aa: CASSIGTGAETQYF

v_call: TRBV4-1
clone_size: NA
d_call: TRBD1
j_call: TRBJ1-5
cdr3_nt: TGCGCCAGCAGCCAAGAAGGGCGAACGGGACAGGAGCCCCAGCATTTT
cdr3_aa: CASSQEGRTGQEPQHF

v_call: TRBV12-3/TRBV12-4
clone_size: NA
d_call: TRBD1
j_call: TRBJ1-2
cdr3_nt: TGTGCCAGCACCCCAGGGGGTACCTATGGCTACACCTTC
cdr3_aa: CASTPGGTYGYTF

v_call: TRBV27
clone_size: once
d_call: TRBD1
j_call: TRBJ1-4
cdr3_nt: TGTGCCAGCAGTAGAGGACAGGCCTTTAATGAAAAACTGTTTTTT
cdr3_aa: CASSRGQAFNEKLFF

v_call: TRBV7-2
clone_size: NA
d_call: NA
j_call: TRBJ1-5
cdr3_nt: TGTGCCAGCAGCTTAGAGGTCGCGATAAGGGGTCAGCCCCAGCATTTT
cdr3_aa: CASSLEVAIRGQPQHF

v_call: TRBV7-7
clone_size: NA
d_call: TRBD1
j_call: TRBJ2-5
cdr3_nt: TGTGCTAGCAGTCTAGACAGGGCCCAAGAGACCCAGTACTTC
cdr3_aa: CASSLDRAQETQYF

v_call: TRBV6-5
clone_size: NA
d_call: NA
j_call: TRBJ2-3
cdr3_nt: TGTGCCAGCAGCAAATGGCAGGGGGGATCAGATACGCAGTATTTT
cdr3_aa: CASSKWQGGSDTQYF

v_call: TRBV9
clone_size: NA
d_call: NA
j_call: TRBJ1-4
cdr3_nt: TGTGCCAGCAGCCCCCGGGGGAGGGATGAGCGGGAAAAACTGTTTTTT
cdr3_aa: CASSPRGRDEREKLFF

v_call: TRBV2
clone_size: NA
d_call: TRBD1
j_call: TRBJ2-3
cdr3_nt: TGTGCCGGACAGGGGCTCCCAGATACGCAGTATTTT
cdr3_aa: CAGQGLPDTQYF

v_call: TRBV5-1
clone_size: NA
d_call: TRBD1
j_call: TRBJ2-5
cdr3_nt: TGCGCCAGCAGCTGGGACAGTGACCAAGAGACCCAGTACTTC
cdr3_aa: CASSWDSDQETQYF

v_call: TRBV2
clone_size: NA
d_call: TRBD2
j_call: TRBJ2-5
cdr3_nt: TGTGCCAGCAGTGAGACTAGCGGGGGAAAAGAGACCCAGTACTTC
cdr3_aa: CASSETSGGKETQYF

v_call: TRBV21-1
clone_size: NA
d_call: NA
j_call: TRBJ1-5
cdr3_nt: TGTGCCAGCAGAAACCGACCGGACAGCTATAGCAATCAGCCCCAGCATTTT
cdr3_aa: CASRNRPDSYSNQPQHF

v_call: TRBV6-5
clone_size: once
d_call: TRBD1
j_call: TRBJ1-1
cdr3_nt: TGTGCCAGCAGTTTCGATTGGACAGGGGAGTACACTGAAGCTTTCTTT
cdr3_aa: CASSFDWTGEYTEAFF

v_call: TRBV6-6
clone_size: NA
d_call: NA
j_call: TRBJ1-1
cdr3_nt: TGTGCCAGCACAGGGAACACTGAAGCTTTCTTT
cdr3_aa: CASTGNTEAFF

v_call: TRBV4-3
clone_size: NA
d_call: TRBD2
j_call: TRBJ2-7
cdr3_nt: TGCGCCAGCAGCCAAGATGACGGACTAGCGGGTTATTACGAGCAGTACTTC
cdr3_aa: CASSQDDGLAGYYEQYF

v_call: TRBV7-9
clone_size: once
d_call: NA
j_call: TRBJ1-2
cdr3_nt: TGTGCCAGCAGCTTAGCGGGACTTTCTGGGGGCTACACCTTC
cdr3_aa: CASSLAGLSGGYTF

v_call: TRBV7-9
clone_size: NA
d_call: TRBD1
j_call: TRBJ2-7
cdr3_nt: TGTGCCAGCGGTTCGGACAGGGGAATAGTAGGCGAGCAGTACTTC
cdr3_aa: CASGSDRGIVGEQYF

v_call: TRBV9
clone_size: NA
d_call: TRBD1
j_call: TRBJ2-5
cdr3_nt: TGTGCCAGCAGCGTAGCCGTAGACAGGGGGCAAGAGACCCAGTACTTC
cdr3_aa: CASSVAVDRGQETQYF

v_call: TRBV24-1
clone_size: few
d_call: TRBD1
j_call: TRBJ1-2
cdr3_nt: TGTGCCACCGGACCGACAGGGGGTGGCTACACCTTC
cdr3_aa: CATGPTGGGYTF

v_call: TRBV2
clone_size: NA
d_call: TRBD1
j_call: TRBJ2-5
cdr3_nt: TGTGCCAGCAGCGGACAGGGGCAGGTCCAAGAGACCCAGTACTTC
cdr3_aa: CASSGQGQVQETQYF

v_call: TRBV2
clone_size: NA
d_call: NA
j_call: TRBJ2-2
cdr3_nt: TGTGCCAACAAGGGAGGGGGAGGGACCGGGGAGCTGTTTTTT
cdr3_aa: CANKGGGGTGELFF

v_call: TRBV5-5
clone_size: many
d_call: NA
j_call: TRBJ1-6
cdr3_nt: TGTGCCAGCAGCTTAGGACACAACGAGCAGGGTTCACCCCTCCACTTT
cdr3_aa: CASSLGHNEQGSPLHF

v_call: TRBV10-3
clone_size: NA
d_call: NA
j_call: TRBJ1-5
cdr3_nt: TGTGCCATCAGTGAGTCTTCAGGGGTCAATCAGCCCCAGCATTTT
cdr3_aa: CAISESSGVNQPQHF

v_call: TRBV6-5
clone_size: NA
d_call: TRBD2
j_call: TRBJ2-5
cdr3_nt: TGTGCCAGCAGTTTTAGCGGGGCTGGGGAGACCCAGTACTTC
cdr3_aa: CASSFSGAGETQYF

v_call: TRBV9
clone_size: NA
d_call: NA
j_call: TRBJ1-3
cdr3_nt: TGTGCCAGCAGCGTAGAGGCAGGGGGAAACACCATATATTTT
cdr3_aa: CASSVEAGGNTIYF

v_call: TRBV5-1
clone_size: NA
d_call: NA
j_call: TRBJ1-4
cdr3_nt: TGCGCCAGCAGCCCCCGGGAGGGGAGAAATGAAAAACTGTTTTTT
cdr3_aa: CASSPREGRNEKLFF

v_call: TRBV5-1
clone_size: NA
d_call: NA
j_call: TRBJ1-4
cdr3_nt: TGCGCCAGCAGCTTGGCGCCAGGATCTGAAAAACTGTTTTTT
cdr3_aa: CASSLAPGSEKLFF

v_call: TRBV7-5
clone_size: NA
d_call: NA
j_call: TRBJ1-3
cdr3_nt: TGTGTCAGAAGCTTAGCGCTCCAACAGGGGGGAACTGGAAACACCATATATTTT
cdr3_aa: CVRSLALQQGGTGNTIYF

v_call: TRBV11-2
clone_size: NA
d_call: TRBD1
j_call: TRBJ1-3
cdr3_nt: TGTGCCAGCAGCCAACAGGGGGCTACTGGAAACACCATATATTTT
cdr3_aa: CASSQQGATGNTIYF

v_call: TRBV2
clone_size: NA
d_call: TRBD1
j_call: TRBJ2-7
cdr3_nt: TGTGCCAGCAGTGATGAAGGGACAGGGAACTACGAGCAGTACTTC
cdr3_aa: CASSDEGTGNYEQYF

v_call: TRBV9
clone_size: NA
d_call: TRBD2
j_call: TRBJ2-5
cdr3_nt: TGTGCCAGCAGCGACGGGACTAGTACCTGGGAGACCCAGTACTTC
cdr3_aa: CASSDGTSTWETQYF

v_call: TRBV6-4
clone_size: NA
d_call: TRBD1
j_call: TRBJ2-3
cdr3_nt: TGTGCCAGCAGTGACCGGACAGGGAATACGCAGTATTTT
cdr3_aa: CASSDRTGNTQYF

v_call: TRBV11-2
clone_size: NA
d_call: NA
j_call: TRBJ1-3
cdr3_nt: TGTGCCAGCAGCTTAGACCGGGGGGCCGGAAACACCATATATTTT
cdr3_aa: CASSLDRGAGNTIYF

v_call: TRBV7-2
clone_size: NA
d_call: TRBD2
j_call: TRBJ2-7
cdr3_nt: TGTGCCAGCCACCCCGGGGGGAGCTCCTACGAGCAGTACTTC
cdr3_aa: CASHPGGSSYEQYF

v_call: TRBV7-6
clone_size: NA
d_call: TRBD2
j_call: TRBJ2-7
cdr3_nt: TGTGCCAGCAGCTTAGGGTCGCGAGCGGGGGAATCCTACGAGCAGTACTTC
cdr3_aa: CASSLGSRAGESYEQYF

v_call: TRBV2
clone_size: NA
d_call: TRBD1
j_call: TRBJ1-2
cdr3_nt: TGTGCCAGCAGACCCGACAGGGGCGGCTATGGCTACACCTTC
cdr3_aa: CASRPDRGGYGYTF